This T cell receptor (beta chain) was recorded in a study of shared clonotypes between healthy human individuals (TCRdb year 2020). For context, the study as a whole: The cohort included three men and a couple of women between 18 and 49 years of age. For each donor, CD4 naive and CD4 memory were each run on three plates, CD8 naive on two plates, and CD8 memory on one plate. The study deeply sequenced blood TCR repertoires of five healthy adults to estimate repertoire size and the extent of clonotype sharing between individuals. Different laboratories and diverse techniques were used to prepare libraries and sequence TCR repertoires, to increase sequencing depth and limit assay-specific biases. Per donor, leukapheresis produced somewhere between about 0.9 and 9 billion PBMCs.

Healthy HIV-negative adults with no recently reported acute infections or vaccinations were included as donors. Every donor was a Caucasian adult residing in Nashville, Tennessee, USA. CD4+ T cells were enriched through magnetic negative selection, after which naive cells were positively selected on CD45RA and the remaining negative fraction served as the memory subset. After blood collection by leukapheresis, PBMCs were isolated using Ficoll-Histopaque density gradient centrifugation and then cryopreserved in the vapor phase of liquid nitrogen. Analytical flow cytometry was used to check the purity and quantity of each magnetically sorted T cell population. From each sorted fraction, genomic DNA was isolated and quantified by UV absorbance on a Nanodrop 2000c. TCR CDR3 regions were amplified from genomic DNA by multiplex PCR using the deep immunoSEQ assay. For each cell subset, the extracted genomic DNA was distributed evenly across all wells of several immunoSEQ 96-well plates, and each plate served as one replicate. For sorted subsets, roughly 200 ng genomic DNA, equal to 30,000 to 35,000 T cell genomes, was loaded into each replicate PCR. Purified libraries were measured with a Qubit 3.0 fluorometer, size-checked on a Bioanalyzer 2100, and measured again with the KAPA Library Quantification kit. Every immunoSEQ 96-well plate was sequenced on a dedicated single-read 150-cycle Illumina NextSeq 550 flow cell. Turning to the authors' computational methods: Because only junctional sequences without quality scores were contained in the immunoSEQ output, filtering matching that applied to full-length reads could not be performed. Sequences were annotated with PyIR, a Python wrapper for IgBLAST v1.9, and V/J genes and CDR3 were assigned using IMGT germline references. Any read was removed if the V/J assignment was weak (E-value above 1e-6), the CDR3 was missing, or the read contained stop codons, out-of-frame junctions, or ambiguous translated residues. V3J clonotypes were defined by identical inferred V gene, J gene, and CDR3 amino acid sequence. To compute the percentage overlap between repertoires, the number of shared unique clonotypes was divided by the size of the smaller repertoire. RTK rarefaction, the Chao1 estimator, and Recon v2.1 estimates of unobserved clonotypes were used to assess repertoire richness. OLGA was used to compute generation probabilities for all TCRbeta clonotypes that the gDNA method yielded from a few donors. TCRdb limited this immuneACCESS table to in-frame rearrangements with V and J called. A share of clones is missing; checked studies link under half to unresolved V genes, and the rest is unexplained. That table gives V, J and clone size, and the DNA gave D and trimming. The sample table lists over a million clones, 70% to 80% of them with a count of one. Together, the top ten hold 0.6% to 0.7% of the sample.

Comments on this clone: Which antigen it targets is not known. One base away there is no much larger clone; base qualities are not given.

The CDR3 contains 13 residues, cysteine and phenylalanine counted. The entry retains the CDR3 DNA only, 39 bases that are in frame from base 1. V is shortened by 0 bases, J by 5 bases, and the region joining them spans 8 bases. CDR1 and CDR2 are drawn from the germline V gene (reference sequence): SGHNT, YYREEE. Summary of the overall study and its limitations: Only blood was sampled, and tissue TCR repertoires likely differ from those in blood. Sharing across four donors was observed for approximately 5% of naive CD4, less than 4% of naive CD8, roughly 2.4% of memory CD4, and roughly 0.4% of memory CD8 clonotypes. Higher generation probabilities were observed for clonotypes shared by all four sorted-subset donors than for non-shared clonotypes. Incomplete sequencing was indicated by rarefaction of sorted-subset datasets, despite the large sequencing depth. The small number of donors limited the genetic and exposure-history diversity represented. Naive subsets generally had larger estimated clonotype richness than memory subsets. Pairwise subsampling led to the expectation that sequencing depth would affect the degree of clonotype sharing among donors.

The TCR originated in a man aged 18-30 years in good health. Some clones in this sample may be carry-over from other donors' samples. Sequencing used memory CD4+ T cells from PBMCs. The intended sense of this specimen's cell subset or site label: CD45RA-negative fraction. The rearranged chain carries TRBV5-4 and TRBJ1-1, with no D gene named confidently. DNA sequence: TGTGCCAGCAGCTTGGGGGCCCGGACTGAAGCTTTCTTT. It translates to CASSLGARTEAFF.